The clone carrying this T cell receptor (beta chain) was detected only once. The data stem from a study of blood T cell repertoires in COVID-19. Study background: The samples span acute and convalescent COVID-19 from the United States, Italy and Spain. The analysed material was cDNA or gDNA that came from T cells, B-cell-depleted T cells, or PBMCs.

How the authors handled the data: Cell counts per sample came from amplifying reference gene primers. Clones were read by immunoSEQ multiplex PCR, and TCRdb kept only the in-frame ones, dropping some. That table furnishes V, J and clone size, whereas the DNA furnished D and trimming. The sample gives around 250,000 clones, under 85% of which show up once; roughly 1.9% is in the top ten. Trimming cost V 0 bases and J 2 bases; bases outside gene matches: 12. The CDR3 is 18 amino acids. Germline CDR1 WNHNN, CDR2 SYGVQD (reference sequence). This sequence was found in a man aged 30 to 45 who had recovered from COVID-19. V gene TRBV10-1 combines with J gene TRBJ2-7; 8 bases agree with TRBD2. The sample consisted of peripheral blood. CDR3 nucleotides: TGCGCCAGCAGTGAGTCGACGTTGGGGACTAGGAGGGCCTACGAGCAGTACGTC. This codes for CASSESTLGTRRAYEQYV.